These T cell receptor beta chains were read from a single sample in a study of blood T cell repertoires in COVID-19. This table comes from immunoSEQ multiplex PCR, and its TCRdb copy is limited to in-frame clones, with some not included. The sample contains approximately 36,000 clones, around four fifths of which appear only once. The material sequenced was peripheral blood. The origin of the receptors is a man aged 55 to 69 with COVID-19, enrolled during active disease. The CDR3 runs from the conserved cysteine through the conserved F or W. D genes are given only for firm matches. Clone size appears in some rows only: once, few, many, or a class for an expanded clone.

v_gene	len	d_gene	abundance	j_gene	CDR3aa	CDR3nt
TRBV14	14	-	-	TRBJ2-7	CASSQARPPYEQYF	TGTGCCAGCAGCCAAGCGCGGCCCCCCTACGAGCAGTACTTC
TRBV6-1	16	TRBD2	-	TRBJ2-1	CASSEGLAGVYHEQFF	TGTGCCAGCAGTGAAGGGTTAGCGGGAGTCTACCATGAGCAGTTCTTC
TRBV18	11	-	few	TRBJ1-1	CASSNRESAFF	TGTGCCAGCTCGAACAGGGAGTCGGCTTTCTTT
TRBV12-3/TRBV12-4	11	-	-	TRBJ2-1	CASSLKSEQFF	TGTGCCAGCAGTTTGAAGAGTGAGCAGTTCTTC
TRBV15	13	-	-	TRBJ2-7	CATSRDRGVSQYF	TGTGCCACCAGCAGAGATAGAGGAGTTTCGCAGTACTTC
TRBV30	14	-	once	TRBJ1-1	CAWRAPGMSTEAFF	TGTGCCTGGAGGGCTCCAGGAATGAGCACTGAAGCTTTCTTT
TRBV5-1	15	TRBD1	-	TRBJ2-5	CASSLGQGAQETQYF	TGCGCCAGCAGCTTGGGACAGGGGGCACAAGAGACCCAGTACTTC
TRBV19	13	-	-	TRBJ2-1	CASRSRGTNEQFF	TGTGCCAGTAGGTCCCGCGGTACCAATGAGCAGTTCTTC
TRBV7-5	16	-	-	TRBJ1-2	CARSLDGGGRTYGYTF	TGTGCCAGAAGCTTAGATGGGGGGGGAAGGACCTATGGCTACACCTTC
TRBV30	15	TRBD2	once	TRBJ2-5	CAWSVGGRAKETQYF	TGTGCCTGGAGTGTGGGCGGGAGGGCCAAGGAGACCCAGTACTTC
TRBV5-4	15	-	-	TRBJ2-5	CASSGSGTLKETQYF	TGTGCCAGCAGCGGATCCGGGACATTAAAAGAGACCCAGTACTTC
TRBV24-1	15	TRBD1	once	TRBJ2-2	CATSDVGQGHGELFF	TGTGCCACCAGTGATGTGGGACAGGGTCACGGGGAGCTGTTTTTT
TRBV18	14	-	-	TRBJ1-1	CASSPTEMNTEAFF	TGTGCCAGCTCACCAACAGAGATGAACACTGAAGCTTTCTTT
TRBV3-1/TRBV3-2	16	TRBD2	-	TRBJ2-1	CASSQGVAGGRNEQFF	TGTGCCAGCAGCCAGGGAGTAGCGGGAGGGCGGAATGAGCAGTTCTTC
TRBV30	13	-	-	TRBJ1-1	CAWRGALGTEAFF	TGTGCCTGGAGGGGGGCCCTGGGAACTGAAGCTTTCTTT
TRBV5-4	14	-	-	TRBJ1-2	CASSYLRQNYGYTF	TGTGCCAGCAGCTATCTTCGACAGAACTATGGCTACACCTTC
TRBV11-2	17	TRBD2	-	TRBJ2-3	CASSLERRAGGADTQYF	TGTGCCAGCAGCTTAGAGCGGAGAGCGGGAGGAGCAGATACGCAGTATTTT
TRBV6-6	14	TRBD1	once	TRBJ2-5	CASSYTGGQETQYF	TGTGCCAGCAGTTACACAGGGGGCCAAGAGACCCAGTACTTC
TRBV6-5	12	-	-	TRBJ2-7	CASSGGVREQYF	TGTGCCAGCAGCGGAGGGGTCCGCGAGCAGTACTTC
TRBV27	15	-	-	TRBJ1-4	CASSLQGRANEKLFF	TGTGCCAGCAGTTTACAGGGGCGGGCTAATGAAAAACTGTTTTTT
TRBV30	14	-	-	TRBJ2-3	CAWTRGSSTDTQYF	TGTGCCTGGACCCGAGGGTCTAGCACAGATACGCAGTATTTT
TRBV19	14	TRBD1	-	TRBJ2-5	CASSAGGPPETQYF	TGTGCCAGTAGTGCAGGGGGACCCCCAGAGACCCAGTACTTC
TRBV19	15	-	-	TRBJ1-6	CASSKTEINNSPLHF	TGTGCCAGTAGTAAAACGGAGATCAATAATTCACCCCTCCACTTT
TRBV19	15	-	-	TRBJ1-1	CASSATFTDPSAAFF	TGTGCCAGTAGTGCCACCTTTACAGATCCCTCGGCAGCTTTCTTT
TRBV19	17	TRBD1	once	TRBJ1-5	CASSSLGTGGGNQPQHF	TGTGCCAGTAGTTCTTTAGGGACAGGAGGGGGCAATCAGCCCCAGCATTTT
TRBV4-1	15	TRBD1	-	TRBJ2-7	CASSQPGTGRYEQYF	TGCGCCAGCAGCCAGCCCGGGACAGGGCGTTACGAGCAGTACTTC
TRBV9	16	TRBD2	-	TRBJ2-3	CASSAGLAGGSDTQYF	TGTGCCAGCAGCGCCGGACTAGCGGGAGGGTCCGATACGCAGTATTTT
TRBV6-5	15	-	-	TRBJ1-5	CATRPGVSSNQPQHF	TGTGCCACCCGTCCGGGGGTTTCTAGCAATCAGCCCCAGCATTTT
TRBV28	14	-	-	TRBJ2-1	CASTTESSYNEQFF	TGTGCCAGCACCACAGAGAGCTCCTACAATGAGCAGTTCTTC
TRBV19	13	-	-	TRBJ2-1	CASRRGLSNEQFF	TGTGCCAGTAGACGGGGACTTTCCAATGAGCAGTTCTTC
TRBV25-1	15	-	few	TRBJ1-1	CASSDIRVADTEAFF	TGTGCCAGCAGTGACATCAGGGTCGCGGACACTGAAGCTTTCTTT
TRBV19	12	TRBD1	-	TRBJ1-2	CASRQGRNGYTF	TGTGCCAGTAGACAGGGGAGGAATGGCTACACCTTC
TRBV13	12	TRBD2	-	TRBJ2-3	CASSLGGLVRHF	TGTGCCAGCAGCTTAGGTGGACTAGTGAGGCATTTT
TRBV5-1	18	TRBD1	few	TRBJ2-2	CASSLGLTVDRAAGELFF	TGCGCCAGCAGCTTGGGCTTAACAGTAGACAGGGCGGCCGGGGAGCTGTTTTTT
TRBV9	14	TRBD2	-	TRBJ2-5	CASSVGGGRETQYF	TGTGCCAGCAGCGTAGGGGGCGGGAGAGAGACCCAGTACTTC
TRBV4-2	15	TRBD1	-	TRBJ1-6	CASSGGEAYNSPLHF	TGTGCCAGCTCAGGGGGCGAGGCCTATAATTCACCCCTCCACTTT
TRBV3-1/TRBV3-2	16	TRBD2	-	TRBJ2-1	CASSLGTSGRLSEQFF	TGTGCCAGCAGCCTCGGGACTAGCGGGCGACTATCGGAGCAGTTCTTC
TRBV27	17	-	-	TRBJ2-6	CASSYSTGSSGANVLTF	TGTGCCAGCAGTTACTCCACAGGTAGCTCTGGGGCCAACGTCCTGACTTTC
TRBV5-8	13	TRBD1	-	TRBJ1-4	CATGTGLNEKLFF	TGTGCCACCGGGACAGGATTAAATGAAAAACTGTTTTTT
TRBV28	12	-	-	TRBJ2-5	CASSFRRETQYF	TGTGCCAGCAGTTTCAGGCGCGAGACCCAGTACTTC
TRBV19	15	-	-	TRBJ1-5	CASSAIGAENQPQHF	TGTGCCAGTAGTGCCATAGGGGCGGAGAATCAGCCCCAGCATTTT
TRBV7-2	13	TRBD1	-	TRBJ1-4	CASSRTGREKLFF	TGTGCCAGCAGCCGGACAGGGCGAGAAAAACTGTTTTTT